This T cell receptor beta chain was identified during a study of CD8+CD57+ T cells in acquired aplastic anemia. Study as a whole: DNA recovered from sorted CD4+ and CD8+ cells had a mean of about 3.5 ug.

For this clonotype: What it binds is unknown.

Profiling that covered TCR beta VDJ and CDR3 relied on genomic DNA as its template. TCRdb re-called the reads through MiXCR, storing one row per CDR3 protein. The repertoire holds roughly 290,000 distinct CDR3 sequences, with 45% to 65% as singletons. Patients selected for sequencing had displayed CD8+CD57+ cell expansion by flow cytometry. Blood samples were obtained from patients who had received no prior therapy. Study-level results: It was found that more than 25 CD8+ CDR3 sequences were shared between patients and controls. For CD8+ Simpson's diversity, patients and controls showed no significant difference.

Germline V gene data show CDR1 as SQVTM and CDR2 as ANQGSEA. The CDR3 length is 13 residues. V was trimmed by 3 bases and J by 0 bases, leaving 8 bases between them. Sequenced material: sorted CD4+, CD8+, or CD8+CD57+ T cells (not recorded which) from PBMCs. The chain employs TRBV29-1 and TRBJ1-1; no firm D call. The receptor was isolated from a human donor with aplastic anemia. The CDR3: CSVEPMMNTEAFF. DNA for the CDR3: TGCAGCGTTGAGCCGATGATGAACACTGAAGCTTTCTTT.